Listed here are 8 T cell receptor beta chains from one sample, sequenced in a study of T cells in Graves' hyperthyroidism and ophthalmopathy. Regions amplified from RNA transcripts were the TCR beta CDR3 regions. In the first-round RT-PCR of the TCR CDR3, the HTBI primer set was used. TCRdb re-called the multiplex PCR reads through MiXCR, storing one row per CDR3 protein. There are hundreds of thousands of distinct CDR3 sequences in the sample; about a sixth occur only once, and approximately 18% lies in the top ten. The source material was blood. The receptors were sampled from a woman between 18 and 29 years old with Graves' hyperthyroidism.

At least ten counts were recorded for this clonotype. The gene calls are TRBV10-3 and TRBJ2-5; maybe TRBD2 (5 bases). Germline V lookup: CDR1 ENHRY, CDR2 SYGVKD. Trimming removed 5 bases from V and 1 base from J, with 14 bases in between. The CDR3 totals 15 residues. The CDR3 sequence is CAISPSLASQETQYF. DNA for the CDR3: TGTGCCATCAGTCCTAGCTTAGCGTCCCAAGAGACCCAGTACTTC.

This clonotype was counted between two and nine times. This chain joins TRBV5-6 and TRBJ1-2; 7 nucleotides agree with TRBD1. The CDR3 covers 13 residues. J lost 8 bases, V lost 4 bases, and 8 bases had no gene match. CDR1 and CDR2 (germline): SGHDT, YYEEEE. The CDR3 here is CASSPTGRGGYTF. CDR3 DNA: TGTGCCAGCAGCCCGACAGGGCGGGGGGGCTACACCTTC.

The sample holds a few counts of this clonotype. The V call is TRBV6-1, the J call TRBJ2-7, with D perhaps matching TRBD1 (6 bases). This CDR3 region has 14 residues. Germline CDR1 and CDR2: MNHNS and SASEGT. V was cut by 5 bases and J by 4 bases, with 15 bases left in between. As DNA, the CDR3 is TGTGCCAGCAGTAGAACGATAACAGGGTACGAGCAGTACTTC. Protein sequence: CASSRTITGYEQYF.

This clonotype showed up many times. The chain couples TRBV24-1 to TRBJ1-2, with 9 bases lining up with TRBD1. From germline, CDR1 is KGHDR and CDR2 SFDVKD. The CDR3 runs 16 residues. V lost 3 bases and J lost 4; bases outside the gene matches: 8. The CDR3 nucleotides read TGTGCCACCAGTGATACCCAAGGGGACAGGGCCTATGGCTACACCTTC. This codes for CATSDTQGDRAYGYTF.

The table lists this clonotype with many counts. The chain has TRBV20-1 and TRBJ1-1; D is possibly TRBD1 (6 bases). V dropped 1 base and J dropped 11 bases, with 14 bases sitting between them. Germline V lookup: CDR1 DFQATT, CDR2 SNEGSKA (reference sequence). The length of the CDR3 is 12 residues. CDR3 loop: CSARVPGAEAFF. CDR3 in DNA: TGCAGTGCTAGAGTCCCAGGGGCGGAGGCTTTCTTT.

This clonotype appeared a few times. The junction shows a germline mismatch at one end, possibly a read error. This rearrangement joins TRBV20-1 to TRBJ1-2; 12 bases line up with TRBD1. The CDR3 contains 15 residues. The germline gives CDR1 DFQATT, CDR2 SNEGSKA (reference sequence). The CDR3 protein is CSARGRDRGLYDYTF. For the CDR3, the DNA is TGCAGTGCTAGAGGGAGGGACAGGGGGCTCTATGACTACACCTTC.

This clonotype appeared a single time. The chain is built from TRBV15 and TRBJ2-7; D could derive from TRBD1 or TRBD2 (6 bases each). This CDR3 has 16 amino acids. The germline V gene encodes CDR1 LNHNV and CDR2 YYDKDF (reference sequence). V was cut by 0 bases and J by 0 bases, with 12 bases left in between. The CDR3 DNA reads as TGTGCCACCAGCAGAGATCGTGGGGGGCACTCCTACGAGCAGTACTTC. Its protein product is CATSRDRGGHSYEQYF.

In its sample, this clonotype was seen many times. The chain uses TRBV2 and TRBJ2-2, with D possibly being TRBD1 or TRBD2 (6 bases each). Germline CDR1 SNHLY, CDR2 FYNNEI. The CDR3 covers 16 residues. The germline V and J ends were trimmed by 7 bases and 3 bases, with 18 bases remaining between them. The CDR3 loop reads CASTLEGGAYTGELFF. The CDR3 nucleotides are TGTGCCAGCACCCTGGAGGGGGGCGCGTACACCGGGGAGCTGTTTTTT.